These 13 T cell receptor beta chains share one sample of origin, sequenced in a study of shared clonotypes between healthy human individuals. The repertoire was sequenced with immunoSEQ multiplex PCR; TCRdb's copy has only in-frame clones and lacks some. The repertoire holds under 200,000 clones, with approximately 95% as singletons. Sequencing was performed on naive CD4+ T cells sorted from blood. Subset described: CD45RA+ positively selected. The source is a woman younger than 45 in good health.

The rearrangement joins TRBV29-1 to TRBJ2-2, with a tentative D call TRBD1 (5 bases). Trimming removed 3 bases from V and 3 bases from J, with 8 bases in between. Germline CDR1 is SQVTM and CDR2 is ANQGSEA. The CDR3 sequence is 13 residues long. The CDR3 loop reads CSVEARDTGELFF. The DNA of the CDR3 is TGCAGCGTTGAGGCCAGGGACACCGGGGAGCTGTTTTTT.

The chain carries TRBV2 and TRBJ1-3; D is undetermined. V lost 1 base and J lost 2, with 6 bases in between. Per germline, CDR1 SNHLY and CDR2 FYNNEI. The CDR3 length is 14 residues. In nucleotides, the CDR3 is TGTGCCAGCAGTGAAGACAGCGCTGGAAACACCATATATTTT. Amino acids: CASSEDSAGNTIYF.

The chain joins TRBV29-1 to TRBJ2-7; 10 bases match TRBD1. The junction had 8 bases not matched to a gene; V was cut back by 4 bases and J by 5 bases. CDR3 size: 14 residues. CDR1 SQVTM and CDR2 ANQGSEA come from the germline V gene. The CDR3 sequence: CSVAVRQGADEQYF. In nucleotides, the CDR3 is TGCAGCGTTGCGGTAAGACAGGGGGCGGACGAGCAGTACTTC.

CDR3 in DNA: TGTGCCAGTCAAGTAGAGGGGCGGATTGGAGAGACCCAGTACTTC. Amino acids: CASQVEGRIGETQYF. The gene calls are TRBV19 and TRBJ2-5; D could derive from TRBD1 or TRBD2 (5 bases each). The germline V gene has CDR1 LNHDA and CDR2 SQIVND (reference sequence). Between the trimmed V and J ends, which lost 8 bases and 4 bases, there was a span of 20 bases. The CDR3 extends over 15 amino acids.

The chain carries TRBV6-1 and TRBJ2-7; 15 nucleotides line up with TRBD2. Germline V gene sequence: CDR1 MNHNS, CDR2 SASEGT. V trimming: 6 bases; J trimming: 6 bases; junction bases outside the gene matches: 6. The CDR3 is 15 amino acids. CDR3 sequence reads: CASRVPGLAGGEQYF. The DNA for the CDR3 is TGTGCCAGCAGGGTCCCGGGACTAGCGGGAGGCGAGCAGTACTTC.

This sequence joins TRBV28 and TRBJ2-6; 9 nucleotides match TRBD1. Unmatched junction bases numbered 11, after V lost 4 bases and J lost 4 bases. The germline CDR1 and CDR2 sequences are MDHEN and SYDVKM. The CDR3 has 18 amino acids. Written as DNA, the CDR3 is TGTGCCAGCAGTTATTCCCGGGACAGGGTTGTCGGGGCCAACGTCCTGACTTTC. Encoded protein: CASSYSRDRVVGANVLTF.

The chain joins TRBV28 to TRBJ1-5, with D possibly being TRBD1 (5 bases). Trimming took off 3 bases at V and 3 bases at J, with 9 bases between the two ends. There are 14 residues in the CDR3. Looked up from germline, CDR1 is MDHEN and CDR2 is SYDVKM. CDR3 sequence reads: CASSFMGDNQPQHF. CDR3 sequence (DNA): TGTGCCAGCAGTTTCATGGGGGACAATCAGCCCCAGCATTTT.

The V gene is TRBV28, the J gene TRBJ2-5; tentatively, D is TRBD2 (5 bases). Gene TRBJ2-7 matches the end of the DNA better, so the J call may be wrong. Germline assignment: CDR1 MDHEN and CDR2 SYDVKM. This CDR3 is built from 12 residues. The DNA of the CDR3 is TGTGCCAGCAGTTGGACTCGCTACGAGCAGTACTTC. It yields the protein CASSWTRYEQYF.

This clone was counted a single time. The J gene is TRBJ1-3, the V gene TRBV18, with 7 nucleotides matching TRBD1. CDR1 is KGHSH, CDR2 LQKENI, per germline. The CDR3 contains 16 residues. Trimming cost V 3 bases and J 4 bases; bases outside gene matches: 9. This CDR3 is CASSPKSTGIGNTIYF. CDR3 DNA sequence: TGTGCCAGCTCACCGAAATCGACAGGGATCGGAAACACCATATATTTT.

The DNA for the CDR3 is TGTGCCAGCTCACCATTCCCCCGGGACAGGGGTGTCAAAACTAATGAAAAACTGTTTTTT. Residues: CASSPFPRDRGVKTNEKLFF. V usage is TRBV18 and J usage is TRBJ1-4; 10 bases line up with TRBD1. CDR1 is KGHSH and CDR2 is LQKENI in the germline V gene. Trimming took 2 bases from V and 1 from J; bases not matched to a gene: 13. The CDR3 has 20 amino acids.

This chain joins TRBV2 and TRBJ2-1, with TRBD2 matching 8 bases. The CDR3 contains 8 residues. The germline CDR1 and CDR2 sequences are SNHLY and FYNNEI. Trimming removed 11 bases from V and 12 bases from J; junction bases left unmatched: 0. The CDR3 loop is CARGGQFF. CDR3 DNA sequence: TGTGCCCGGGGGGGGCAGTTCTTC.

The chain recombines TRBV5-1 with TRBJ2-1, with TRBD2 as a possible D gene (5 bases). CDR3 length equals 16 residues. Trimming stripped 4 bases from V and 3 bases from J, with 17 bases between. The V gene's germline CDR1 is SGHRS and CDR2 YFSETQ. The CDR3 sequence is CASSPAGVVDYNEQFF. Here the CDR3 DNA reads TGCGCCAGCAGCCCGGCCGGGGTCGTCGACTACAATGAGCAGTTCTTC. The variable domain in full, completed from reference TRBV5-1 and TRBJ2-1, reads KAGVTQTPRYLIKTRGQQVTLSCSPISGHRSVSWYQQTPGQGLQFLFEYFSETQRNKGNFPGRFSGRQFSNSRSEMNVSTLELGDSALYLCASSPAGVVDYNEQFFGPGTRLTVL.

This clone is a singleton in its sample. V gene TRBV6-6 combines with J gene TRBJ1-5; D gene unclear. Germline CDR1 and CDR2: MNHNY and SVGAGI (reference sequence). The V end was cut by 0 bases, the J end by 4 bases, with 10 bases between. The CDR3 loop spans 15 amino acids. CDR3 sequence: CASSYSTQGNQPQHF. DNA of the CDR3: TGTGCCAGCAGTTACTCGACACAAGGTAATCAGCCCCAGCATTTT.